This T cell receptor beta chain appears in the sequencing data of a study of blood T cell repertoires in COVID-19. Overall study context: From T cells, B-cell-depleted T cells, or PBMCs came the material, which was cDNA or gDNA.

Here immunoSEQ multiplex PCR was the method, and the copy in TCRdb shows in-frame clones only, minus some. The sample includes fewer than 400,000 clones, 85% of them seen just once. V lost 1 base to trimming and J lost 9 bases, with 13 bases between them. CDR3 size: 13 residues. CDR1 GTSNPN and CDR2 SVGIG come from the germline V gene (reference sequence). Adults between about 18 and 95 years of age took part from 24 US areas. The study recruited exposed participants who had met a COVID-19 case within 2 weeks before entry. The chain links TRBV30 to TRBJ1-5, with D unresolved. This clonotype was sampled from a woman in her twenties or thirties who had been exposed to COVID-19. The sample was PBMCs or T cells enriched from blood (not recorded which). The CDR3: CAWSGLHEGPQHF. CDR3 sequence (DNA): TGTGCCTGGAGTGGTCTCCACGAGGGGCCCCAGCATTTT. Drawing the rest from reference TRBV30 and TRBJ1-5, the complete variable domain is SQTIHQWPATLVQPVGSPLSLECTVEGTSNPNLYWYRQAAGRGLQLLFYSVGIGQISSEVPQNLSASRPQDRQFILSSKKLLLSDSGFYLCAWSGLHEGPQHFGDGTRLSIL.